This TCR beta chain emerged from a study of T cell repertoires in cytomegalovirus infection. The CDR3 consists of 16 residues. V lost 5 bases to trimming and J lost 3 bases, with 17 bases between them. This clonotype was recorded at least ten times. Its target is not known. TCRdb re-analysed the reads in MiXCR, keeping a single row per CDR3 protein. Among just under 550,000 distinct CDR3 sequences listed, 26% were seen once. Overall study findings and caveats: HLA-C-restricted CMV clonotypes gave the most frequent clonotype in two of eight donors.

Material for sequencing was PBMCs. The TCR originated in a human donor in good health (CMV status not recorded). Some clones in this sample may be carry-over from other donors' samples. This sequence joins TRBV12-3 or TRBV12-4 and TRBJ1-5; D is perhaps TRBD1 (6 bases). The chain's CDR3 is CASSLGGVGYNQPQHF. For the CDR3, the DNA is TGTGCCAGCAGTCTAGGGGGGGTAGGGTACAATCAGCCCCAGCATTTT.